The 31 T cell receptor beta chains given below trace back to one sample, sequenced in a study of blood T cell repertoires in COVID-19. Clones were sequenced by immunoSEQ multiplex PCR, and TCRdb holds only the in-frame ones, with some missing. The table has almost 200,000 clones, less than 90% seen once. The specimen was peripheral blood. All receptors come from a woman between 65 and 79 years old with acute or convalescent COVID-19.

This clone was found once. This rearrangement joins TRBV3-1 (or the pseudogene TRBV3-2) to TRBJ1-2; D is unclear. CDR1 LGHDT and CDR2 YNNKEL come from the germline V gene (reference sequence). This CDR3 has 11 residues. The V and J ends lost 1 base and 6 bases respectively, with 3 bases between them. The CDR3 DNA is TGTGCCAGCAGCCAAGCCGATGGCTACACCTTC. This sequence encodes CASSQADGYTF.

The rearrangement uses TRBV5-4 and TRBJ1-1; 7 bases agree with TRBD1. In germline, CDR1 is SGHNT, CDR2 YYREEE (reference sequence). V lost 4 bases, J lost 4 bases, and 4 bases stayed unmatched. The CDR3 is 13 amino acids. CDR3 DNA: TGTGCCAGCAGCAGGGACAGCCTCACTGAAGCTTTCTTT. It is translated as CASSRDSLTEAFF.

The chain recombines TRBV28 with TRBJ2-2; no definite D call. V was cut by 7 bases and J by 8 bases, with 8 bases left in between. The CDR3 sequence is 11 residues long. CDR1 MDHEN and CDR2 SYDVKM come from the germline V gene. The CDR3 sequence is CASNLRGELFF. CDR3 sequence (DNA): TGTGCCAGCAACCTTCGGGGGGAGCTGTTTTTT.

Worth noting for this clone: The sample has other DNA sequences that encode this CDR3 too. V usage is TRBV5-1 and J usage is TRBJ1-1, with 9 positions matching TRBD1. The trim removed 0 bases at V and 1 base at J, leaving 4 bases unmatched. This CDR3 comprises 16 residues. Germline V gene data show CDR1 as SGHRS and CDR2 as YFSETQ. The CDR3 DNA reads TGCGCCAGCAGCTTGGATCCGGGACAGGGGAACACTGAAGCTTTCTTT. Its translation: CASSLDPGQGNTEAFF.

This chain links TRBV19 with TRBJ2-5, with 7 nucleotides matching TRBD2. This CDR3 has 15 amino acids. V lost 7 bases to trimming and J lost 5 bases; unmatched junction nucleotides: 13. Per germline, CDR1 LNHDA and CDR2 SQIVND (reference sequence). In nucleotides, the CDR3 is TGTGCCAGTACCGTGGGGGGGTCGGCATCGGAGACCCAGTACTTC. This sequence encodes CASTVGGSASETQYF.

The chain employs TRBV7-2 and TRBJ2-3, with 8 bases matching TRBD2. CDR1 and CDR2 from the germline V gene are SGHTA and FQGNSA. The V segment lost 1 base and the J segment 2 bases; nucleotides outside the gene matches: 8. The CDR3 loop spans 17 amino acids. CDR3 amino acids: CASSLVVAGGVTDTQYF. The CDR3 DNA sequence: TGTGCCAGCAGCTTAGTCGTGGCGGGGGGAGTCACAGATACGCAGTATTTT.

V usage is TRBV7-3 and J usage is TRBJ2-1; 7 bases align to TRBD2. Germline V lookup: CDR1 SGHTA, CDR2 FQGTGA. The CDR3 sequence is 16 residues long. The junction had 6 bases not matched to a gene; V was cut back by 1 base and J by 3 bases. The CDR3 bases are TGTGCCAGCAGCTTAAGTCGGGAGGCTAACTACAATGAGCAGTTCTTC. It encodes CASSLSREANYNEQFF.

The chain has TRBV7-8 and TRBJ2-3; 7 bases fit TRBD2. The CDR3 is 17 residues long. Germline CDR1 is SGHVS and CDR2 is FQNEAQ. The ends lost 0 bases at V and 0 bases at J; junction bases unmatched: 6. CDR3 DNA sequence: TGTGCCAGCAGCTTAGCGGTGGCTAGCGGTAGCACAGATACGCAGTATTTT. This encodes CASSLAVASGSTDTQYF.

This chain uses TRBV2 with TRBJ2-7; 10 bases match TRBD2. Germline V lookup: CDR1 SNHLY, CDR2 FYNNEI. Trimming at V came to 3 bases and at J to 5 bases, leaving 13 bases not matched to a gene. CDR3 size: 17 residues. CDR3: CASSDAERGGDLDEQYF. The CDR3 DNA reads TGTGCCAGCAGTGACGCTGAGCGGGGGGGCGATTTAGACGAGCAGTACTTC.

The CDR3 DNA is TGTGCCAGCAGTGACAGGGCGGGTGGCTACACCTTC. It yields the protein CASSDRAGGYTF. V and J are TRBV6-4 and TRBJ1-2; no firm D call. V lost 2 bases and J 7 bases, leaving 8 bases between the germline ends. The CDR3 consists of 12 residues. CDR1 is MRHNA, CDR2 SNTAGT, per germline.

V usage is TRBV29-1 and J usage is TRBJ1-2; the D gene is possibly TRBD1 (6 bases). Germline-derived CDR1 and CDR2 are SQVTM and ANQGSEA. V lost 4 bases, J lost 4 bases, and 16 bases lay in between. CDR3 size: 14 residues. Written as DNA, the CDR3 is TGCAGCGTTGGGTCCGGGACACTGAGCTATGGCTACACCTTC. Its protein is CSVGSGTLSYGYTF. The variable domain in full, with the rest retrieved from reference TRBV29-1 and TRBJ1-2, is SAVISQKPSRDICQRGTSLTIQCQVDSQVTMMFWYRQQPGQSLTLIATANQGSEATYESGFVIDKFPISRPNLTFSTLTVSNMSPEDSSIYLCSVGSGTLSYGYTFGSGTRLTVV.

The V call is TRBV3-1 (or the pseudogene TRBV3-2), the J call TRBJ1-5; D is unresolved. V was cut by 4 bases and J by 3 bases, with 13 bases left in between. Germline V lookup: CDR1 LGHDT, CDR2 YNNKEL (reference sequence). The CDR3 has 15 amino acids. The CDR3 sequence: CASSPQAGDNQPQHF. The CDR3 nucleotides are TGTGCCAGCAGCCCCCAGGCAGGTGACAATCAGCCCCAGCATTTT.

The J gene is TRBJ1-6, the V gene TRBV5-1; D is perhaps TRBD1 (5 bases). The germline V gene encodes CDR1 SGHRS and CDR2 YFSETQ. V lost 0 bases to trimming and J lost 1 base, with 14 bases between them. The CDR3 is made up of 18 amino acids. In nucleotides, the CDR3 is TGCGCCAGCAGCTTGGAGCGTTGGGGGGGATCCTATAATTCACCCCTCCACTTT. Its translation is CASSLERWGGSYNSPLHF.

The chain is built from TRBV5-4 and TRBJ1-3; D is perhaps TRBD1 (5 bases). The germline CDR1 and CDR2 sequences are SGHNT and YYREEE (reference sequence). Trimming pared 2 bases from V and 2 bases from J, leaving 11 bases between. The CDR3 contains 15 residues. For the CDR3, the DNA is TGTGCCAGCAGCTTAGCTGGGGGGGCTGGAAACACCATATATTTT. This gives the protein CASSLAGGAGNTIYF.

This chain connects TRBV5-4 to TRBJ1-1, with D possibly TRBD1 on 5 matching bases. Germline V gives CDR1 SGHNT, CDR2 YYREEE (reference sequence). The CDR3 totals 15 residues. The V gene lost 1 base and the J gene lost 1 base, with 11 bases spanning the gap. This CDR3 reads CASSLLGVGNTEAFF. Here the CDR3 DNA reads TGTGCCAGCAGCTTGTTAGGGGTGGGGAACACTGAAGCTTTCTTT.

This clone was counted only a few times. The chain couples TRBV4-2 to TRBJ2-2; D remains unclear. V gave up 3 bases and J gave up 3 bases, with 14 bases separating them. The CDR3 runs to 16 residues. Germline values: CDR1 LGHNA, CDR2 YNFKEQ. This chain's CDR3 is CASSHPTGEDTGELFF. The CDR3 DNA reads TGTGCCAGCAGCCACCCAACCGGAGAGGACACCGGGGAGCTGTTTTTT.

This CDR3 reads CASSLASGVEAFF. Here the CDR3 DNA reads TGTGCCAGCAGCTTAGCGTCCGGGGTGGAAGCTTTCTTT. This chain links TRBV7-9 with TRBJ1-1; D gene unclear. This CDR3 contains 13 residues. CDR1 and CDR2 from the germline V gene are SEHNR and FQNEAQ (reference sequence). V was pared by 0 bases and J by 8 bases, with 10 bases between.

The chain employs TRBV28 and TRBJ1-2; TRBD1 agrees at 9 bases. This CDR3 is 15 amino acids long. Per the germline V gene, CDR1 is MDHEN and CDR2 is SYDVKM. Trimming took 6 bases from V and 8 from J; bases not matched to a gene: 13. CDR3 DNA: TGTGCCAGCAGCATCGTCGACAGGGGGTTTAGGGGCTACACCTTC. Protein: CASSIVDRGFRGYTF.

The CDR3 loop is CASSLIGGLETQYF. CDR3 nucleotide sequence: TGTGCCAGCAGCTTGATCGGGGGTTTAGAGACCCAGTACTTC. The J gene is TRBJ2-5, the V gene TRBV5-6, with a weak D call TRBD2 (6 bases). The CDR3 sequence is 14 residues long. Trimming shortened V by 1 base and J by 4 bases, and 11 bases separated the two germline ends. Germline assignment: CDR1 SGHDT and CDR2 YYEEEE.

The sample holds one count of this clone. The chain is built from TRBV10-3 and TRBJ2-7; D perhaps matches TRBD1 (5 bases). The CDR3 has 15 amino acids. The V gene's germline CDR1 is ENHRY and CDR2 SYGVKD. Trimming shortened V by 8 bases and J by 2 bases, and 19 bases separated the two germline ends. CDR3 loop: CAISSVGREPYEQYF. In nucleotides, the CDR3 is TGTGCCATCTCATCGGTAGGCAGGGAACCCTACGAGCAGTACTTC.

This chain connects TRBV5-4 to TRBJ1-2, with 8 bases identical to TRBD1. In germline, CDR1 is SGHNT, CDR2 YYREEE (reference sequence). There are 13 residues in the CDR3. Germline trimming cut 6 bases from V and 7 bases from J; bases unmatched to any gene: 8. CDR3 nucleotides: TGTGCCAGCACCGGACAGGGCGTGAGTGGCTACACCTTC. Its protein is CASTGQGVSGYTF.

This rearrangement joins TRBV5-4 to TRBJ1-6, with D uncertain. Germline values: CDR1 SGHNT, CDR2 YYREEE (reference sequence). V lost 0 bases and J lost 11, with 12 bases in between. The CDR3 totals 14 residues. The CDR3 DNA reads TGTGCCAGCAGCTTGGAGGGAGTCAGGACACCCCTCCACTTT. Amino acids: CASSLEGVRTPLHF.

The rearrangement joins TRBV5-1 to TRBJ2-5; possibly TRBD1 for D (5 bases). The CDR3 consists of 14 residues. Germline CDR1 and CDR2: SGHRS and YFSETQ. V was cut by 2 bases and J by 2 bases, with 10 bases left in between. CDR3 sequence: CASSLTGGQETQYF. The CDR3 DNA reads as TGCGCCAGCAGCTTAACAGGCGGTCAAGAGACCCAGTACTTC. The variable domain in full, completed from reference TRBV5-1 and TRBJ2-5, reads KAGVTQTPRYLIKTRGQQVTLSCSPISGHRSVSWYQQTPGQGLQFLFEYFSETQRNKGNFPGRFSGRQFSNSRSEMNVSTLELGDSALYLCASSLTGGQETQYFGPGTRLLVL.

CDR3 residues: CASSPADSSYNEQFF. In DNA, the CDR3 is TGCGCCAGCAGCCCGGCGGACAGCTCCTACAATGAGCAGTTCTTC. The chain employs TRBV5-1 and TRBJ2-1; D might be TRBD1 (6 bases). Trimming shortened V by 4 bases and J by 0 bases, and 11 bases separated the two germline ends. This CDR3 region has 15 residues. CDR1 is SGHRS, CDR2 YFSETQ, per germline.

The CDR3: CAISGGPGQEGYNSPLHF. CDR3 DNA sequence: TGTGCCATCAGTGGGGGGCCGGGACAAGAGGGCTATAATTCACCCCTCCACTTT. The chain is built from TRBV10-3 and TRBJ1-6; maybe TRBD1 (6 bases). The CDR3 length is 18 residues. V lost 4 bases and J 3 bases, leaving 19 bases between the germline ends. CDR1 and CDR2 from the germline V gene are ENHRY and SYGVKD.

CDR3 protein: CASRLAGTYEQYF. The CDR3 DNA sequence: TGTGCCAGCAGGCTAGCGGGAACCTACGAGCAGTACTTC. V is TRBV12-3 or TRBV12-4 and J is TRBJ2-7, with 9 bases aligning to TRBD2. The CDR3 runs 13 residues. Unmatched junction bases numbered 2, after V lost 6 bases and J lost 2 bases.

This CDR3 is CASSWGGVSDTQYF. The DNA for the CDR3 is TGTGCCAGCAGTTGGGGAGGTGTCTCGGATACGCAGTATTTT. This chain links TRBV11-3 with TRBJ2-3; a weak D match, TRBD2 (6 bases). Germline loops: CDR1 SGHNT, CDR2 YENEEA. The V gene lost 6 bases and the J gene lost 6 bases, with 16 bases spanning the gap. The CDR3 loop spans 14 amino acids. Supplemented by reference TRBV11-3 and TRBJ2-3, the full variable domain reads EAGVVQSPRYKIIEKKQPVAFWCNPISGHNTLYWYLQNLGQGPELLIRYENEEAVDDSQLPKDRFSAERLKGVDSTLKIQPAELGDSAVYLCASSWGGVSDTQYFGPGTRLTVL.

The chain uses TRBV7-3 and TRBJ2-1; D is possibly TRBD1 (5 bases). V was trimmed by 3 bases and J by 9 bases, leaving 12 bases between them. Germline V lookup: CDR1 SGHTA, CDR2 FQGTGA. The CDR3 sequence is 13 residues long. In DNA form, the CDR3 reads TGTGCCAGCAGCTTGGGGCCTGATCGTGAGCAGTTCTTC. Its translation is CASSLGPDREQFF.

This clone was counted only a few times. V gene TRBV5-6 combines with J gene TRBJ1-1; no clear D gene. This CDR3 spans 16 amino acids. Germline CDR1 reads SGHDT; CDR2 reads YYEEEE. V was shortened by 1 base and J by 5 bases, with 18 bases between the two germline ends. The CDR3 DNA reads as TGTGCCAGCAGCTTGACCCCGACAACGTTTACGACTGAAGCTTTCTTT. It yields the protein CASSLTPTTFTTEAFF.

The V call is TRBV6-5, the J call TRBJ1-4; D possibly corresponds to TRBD1 (6 bases). The CDR3 has 12 amino acids. Trimming left V 6 bases short and J 8 bases short, with 10 bases between. The germline CDR1 and CDR2 sequences are MNHEY and SVGAGI. CDR3 region: CASSQGREKLFF. The CDR3 region has the DNA TGTGCCAGCAGCCAGGGGAGAGAAAAACTGTTTTTT.

V and J are TRBV2 and TRBJ2-1; 8 nucleotides line up with TRBD2. Looked up from germline, CDR1 is SNHLY and CDR2 is FYNNEI. V gave up 4 bases and J gave up 9 bases; unmatched junction bases: 8. The CDR3 length is 14 residues. The CDR3 DNA follows: TGTGCCAGCAGTGTGGAGCGGGAGAGCAGTGAGCAGTTCTTC. Translated, it gives CASSVERESSEQFF.